This is a list of T cell receptor beta chains from one sample in a study of shared clonotypes between healthy human individuals. The table came from immunoSEQ multiplex PCR; TCRdb's copy has only in-frame clones and leaves some out. Of a few hundred thousand clones detected, roughly 95% appear once; the ten largest clones hold 0.11%. The source material was naive CD8+ T cells sorted from blood. The receptors come from a woman in her 30s in good health. Both conserved end residues are part of each CDR3. D genes are given only for firm matches. The size entry is marked missing in some rows and otherwise reads once, few, many or a size class.

clone size	D gene	CDR3 length	V gene	J gene	CDR3 DNA	CDR3 protein
-	TRBD2	17	TRBV11-2	TRBJ2-1	TGTGCCAGCAGCTCCCCCCTCGGCGGACTAGCGGGCAATGAGCAGTTCTTC	CASSSPLGGLAGNEQFF
-	TRBD1	14	TRBV4-1	TRBJ1-1	TGCGCCAGCAGCCAAGTAACAGGGGGGACTGAAGCTTTCTTT	CASSQVTGGTEAFF
-	-	15	TRBV27	TRBJ2-5	TGTGCCAGCAGCCCCGTGGTGGGGGAGGCAGAGACCCAGTACTTC	CASSPVVGEAETQYF
-	-	14	TRBV2	TRBJ1-2	TGTGCCAGCAGTGAGAGTAGAGGGCTGGGTGGCTACACCTTC	CASSESRGLGGYTF
-	-	14	TRBV10-1	TRBJ2-7	TGCGCCAGCAGTGCGGGACGGATACCGTACGAGCAGTACTTC	CASSAGRIPYEQYF
-	-	18	TRBV28	TRBJ2-2	TGTGCCAGCAGAGTATGGTATAGGGAAAACACGAACACCGGGGAGCTGTTTTTT	CASRVWYRENTNTGELFF
-	TRBD2	14	TRBV6-6	TRBJ2-7	TGTGCCAGCAGTTACGGACTAGCGGCCTACGAGCAGTACTTC	CASSYGLAAYEQYF
-	-	14	TRBV27	TRBJ2-7	TGTGCCAGCGGAGTGCCGGGGCTAGCCGACGAGCAGTACTTC	CASGVPGLADEQYF
-	TRBD1	14	TRBV7-9	TRBJ2-5	TGTGCCAGCAGCGGGACAGGTAGACAAGAGACCCAGTACTTC	CASSGTGRQETQYF
once	TRBD2	16	TRBV5-4	TRBJ2-7	TGTGCCAGCAGCTCCCTTAGCGGGGGGAACTCCTACGAGCAGTACTTC	CASSSLSGGNSYEQYF
-	-	12	TRBV2	TRBJ2-5	TGTGCCAGCAAACGCAGGGGAGAGACCCAGTACTTC	CASKRRGETQYF
few	TRBD1	14	TRBV27	TRBJ1-5	TGTGCCAGCAGTTATCGGACAGGGCTTCAGCCCCAGCATTTT	CASSYRTGLQPQHF
-	-	16	TRBV11-2	TRBJ2-2	TGTGCCAGCAGCCCCTTTCCGGCGGAGAACACCGGGGAGCTGTTTTTT	CASSPFPAENTGELFF
-	-	15	TRBV28	TRBJ1-2	TGTGCCAGCAGTTTAAGGTTCGTGAGCGACTATGGCTACACCTTC	CASSLRFVSDYGYTF
once	-	15	TRBV11-2	TRBJ1-2	TGTGCCAGCAGCTTAGATCCTCCGGGGGCGGATGGCTACACCTTC	CASSLDPPGADGYTF
-	TRBD2	15	TRBV5-4	TRBJ2-7	TGTGCCAGCAGTACACTAGCGGGCGTTTCCTACGAGCAGTACTTC	CASSTLAGVSYEQYF
-	-	15	TRBV13	TRBJ2-4	TGTGCCAGCAGCGAGGGGTTCGGGACCGGAAACATTCAGTACTTC	CASSEGFGTGNIQYF
-	TRBD2	14	TRBV27	TRBJ2-1	TGTGCCAGCTCAACGGGGGGTTCCTACAATGAGCAGTTCTTC	CASSTGGSYNEQFF
-	-	11	TRBV28	TRBJ2-2	TGTGCCAGCCGTTACACCGGGGAGCTGTTTTTT	CASRYTGELFF
-	TRBD1	13	TRBV7-9	TRBJ1-2	TGTGCCAGCAGTTCGGACAGGGGGCTCGGCTACACCTTC	CASSSDRGLGYTF
-	TRBD1	13	TRBV19	TRBJ1-4	TGTGCCACCAACAGGGGGGGAAATGAAAAACTGTTTTTT	CATNRGGNEKLFF
-	TRBD2	15	TRBV4-1	TRBJ2-3	TGCGCCAGCAGCAGTAGCGGGAGGGCTACAGATACGCAGTATTTT	CASSSSGRATDTQYF
once	-	14	TRBV6-5	TRBJ1-5	TGTGCCAGCACCAAGGGGGATAGCAATCAGCCCCAGCATTTT	CASTKGDSNQPQHF
-	TRBD1	13	TRBV6-5	TRBJ2-7	TGTGCCAGCAGCCGGGACAGGGGCTACGAGCAGTACTTC	CASSRDRGYEQYF
once	TRBD2	15	TRBV4-1	TRBJ2-1	TGCGCCAGCAGCCAAGTGACTAGCGCAAACAATGAGCAGTTCTTC	CASSQVTSANNEQFF
-	-	13	TRBV11-2	TRBJ2-3	TGTGCCAGCAGCTTAGCCGGGTTTGATACGCAGTATTTT	CASSLAGFDTQYF
once	TRBD1	17	TRBV5-1	TRBJ2-7	TGCGCCAGCAGCTCCGGGACAGGGCGGGCGAGCCCCTACGAGCAGTACTTC	CASSSGTGRASPYEQYF
-	-	16	TRBV11-2	TRBJ2-1	TGTGCCAGCAGCTTAGGCCCGGACCGAAAGTACAATGAGCAGTTCTTC	CASSLGPDRKYNEQFF
-	-	11	TRBV29-1	TRBJ2-2	TGCAGCGTTGGAGAGACCGGGGAGCTGTTTTTT	CSVGETGELFF
few	-	13	TRBV28	TRBJ1-5	TGTGCCAGCTCATCAGGAGGGATTCAGCCCCAGCATTTT	CASSSGGIQPQHF
-	-	15	TRBV9	TRBJ2-3	TGTGCCAGCAGCGTAGCGAGGGGGAACGCAGATACGCAGTATTTT	CASSVARGNADTQYF
-	-	15	TRBV4-1	TRBJ2-7	TGCGCCAGCAGCCGATTGGACAAGAGCTCCTACGAGCAGTACTTC	CASSRLDKSSYEQYF
-	-	17	TRBV28	TRBJ2-1	TGTGCCAGCAGTTTAGAAGTCGGCGGAAGCTCCTACAATGAGCAGTTCTTC	CASSLEVGGSSYNEQFF
-	-	15	TRBV27	TRBJ2-5	TGTGCCAGCAGTGAAGGGGGAGCCAACTGGGAGACCCAGTACTTC	CASSEGGANWETQYF
-	-	16	TRBV4-1	TRBJ1-1	TGCGCCAGCAGCCAGACCTTTGGGATCATGAACACTGAAGCTTTCTTT	CASSQTFGIMNTEAFF
-	-	13	TRBV2	TRBJ1-1	TGTGCCAGCAGTGACTTTACCGACACTGAAGCTTTCTTT	CASSDFTDTEAFF
-	TRBD1	16	TRBV4-1	TRBJ1-4	TGCGCCAGCAGCCATGAGCCGACAGGGGCTAATGAAAAACTGTTTTTT	CASSHEPTGANEKLFF
-	-	15	TRBV9	TRBJ2-5	TGTGCCAGCAGCGTAGAAGGGCAGCTACAAGAGACCCAGTACTTC	CASSVEGQLQETQYF
-	-	20	TRBV11-2	TRBJ2-2	TGTGCCAGCAGCTTAGATTGGTACGGACCGACGGCGGGCAACACCGGGGAGCTGTTTTTT	CASSLDWYGPTAGNTGELFF